A selection of T cell receptor beta chains follows, all from one sample in a study of T cell responses to AZD1222 COVID-19 vaccine. Assay used: immunoSEQ multiplex PCR; TCRdb lists only in-frame clones, some missing. Of 95,000 to 150,000 clones in the sample, around 93% are singletons; the top ten hold approximately 7.9%. The specimen was peripheral blood, collected 28 days after the second AZD1222 dose. The receptors derive from an adult who received the AZD1222 COVID-19 vaccine. Each CDR3 is given with its conserved first and last residue. A D gene is named only where the DNA matches it firmly. Size values are once, few and many counts, or a class for expanded clones, and some rows have none.

TRBV6-4	TRBJ2-5	NA	TRBD2	CASSPGGARKTQYF	TGTGCCAGCAGTCCGGGGGGGGCGCGAAAGACCCAGTACTTC
TRBV15	TRBJ2-5	NA	NA	CATRSKQDRRETQYF	TGTGCCACCAGAAGCAAACAGGATAGGAGGGAGACCCAGTACTTC
TRBV6-2/TRBV6-3	TRBJ1-2	NA	NA	CASSYAPSGYTF	TGTGCCAGCAGTTATGCCCCATCTGGCTACACCTTC
TRBV7-6	TRBJ1-2	NA	NA	CASSLGGPNYGYTF	TGTGCCAGCAGCTTAGGGGGGCCTAACTATGGCTACACCTTC
TRBV5-6	TRBJ2-5	once	TRBD2	CASSFPGTSGRRQETQYF	TGTGCCAGCAGCTTTCCCGGGACTAGCGGGAGACGTCAAGAGACCCAGTACTTC
TRBV2	TRBJ2-7	NA	NA	CASSESRGTYEQYF	TGTGCCAGCAGTGAGAGTAGGGGAACCTACGAGCAGTACTTC
TRBV7-2	TRBJ2-3	NA	TRBD1	CASSRGTGGTSTDTQYF	TGTGCCAGCAGTCGGGGAACAGGGGGAACTAGCACAGATACGCAGTATTTT
TRBV2	TRBJ1-6	once	NA	CASSVMNSPLHF	TGTGCCAGCAGTGTGATGAATTCACCCCTCCACTTT
TRBV5-1	TRBJ2-2	NA	TRBD2	CASSLSSGRASNGELFF	TGCGCCAGCAGCTTGTCTAGCGGGAGGGCCTCCAACGGGGAGCTGTTTTTT
TRBV24-1	TRBJ2-3	NA	TRBD2	CATSPRLAGGRTDTQYF	TGTGCCACCAGCCCCAGACTAGCGGGGGGGCGAACAGATACGCAGTATTTT
TRBV2	TRBJ1-5	NA	TRBD1	CASSGDRGPGGGPQHF	TGTGCCAGCAGTGGGGACCGGGGTCCAGGGGGCGGCCCCCAGCATTTT
TRBV5-6	TRBJ1-2	NA	NA	CASSAVGGARGYTF	TGTGCCAGCAGCGCAGTGGGGGGGGCGCGAGGCTACACCTTC
TRBV28	TRBJ2-1	NA	NA	CASSLSADRSYNEQFF	TGTGCCAGCAGTTTAAGCGCGGACAGATCCTACAATGAGCAGTTCTTC
TRBV11-2	TRBJ2-2	few	NA	CASLKEANTGELFF	TGTGCCAGCCTCAAGGAGGCAAACACCGGGGAGCTGTTTTTT
TRBV10-1	TRBJ1-1	few	NA	CASSESRGEAFF	TGCGCCAGCAGTGAAAGCAGGGGTGAAGCTTTCTTT
TRBV14	TRBJ1-1	NA	NA	CASSDRDGFEAFF	TGTGCCAGCAGCGACCGGGACGGATTTGAAGCTTTCTTT
TRBV29-1	TRBJ2-2	NA	TRBD2	CSVAGLAGALNTGELFF	TGCAGCGTTGCTGGGCTAGCGGGAGCCCTAAACACCGGGGAGCTGTTTTTT
TRBV5-1	TRBJ2-2	NA	NA	CASSALSTNTGELFF	TGCGCCAGCAGCGCCCTCAGCACGAACACCGGGGAGCTGTTTTTT
TRBV5-1	TRBJ2-2	NA	NA	CASSLTSVTTGELFF	TGCGCCAGCAGCTTGACCTCAGTTACCACCGGGGAGCTGTTTTTT
TRBV29-1	TRBJ1-2	NA	NA	CSVRGGTPNYGYTF	TGCAGCGTTCGTGGGGGGACGCCTAACTATGGCTACACCTTC
TRBV7-9	TRBJ1-6	NA	TRBD1	CASSLRQGGDSPLHF	TGTGCCAGCAGCCTGAGACAGGGGGGTGATTCACCCCTCCACTTT
TRBV19	TRBJ1-1	NA	NA	CASSNGGWNTEAFF	TGTGCCAGTAGTAACGGCGGCTGGAACACTGAAGCTTTCTTT
TRBV5-1	TRBJ2-1	NA	NA	CASSPGLRSSYNEQFF	TGCGCCAGCAGCCCGGGGCTCCGGAGCTCCTACAATGAGCAGTTCTTC
TRBV4-1	TRBJ2-2	NA	TRBD2	CASSQGLAGVNGELFF	TGCGCCAGCAGCCAGGGACTAGCGGGAGTTAACGGGGAGCTGTTTTTT
TRBV24-1	TRBJ1-2	NA	NA	CATQGADYGYTF	TGTGCCACACAAGGAGCGGACTATGGCTACACCTTC
TRBV19	TRBJ2-1	NA	TRBD1	CASSGSDRATYNEQFF	TGTGCCAGTAGTGGGAGCGACAGGGCAACCTACAATGAGCAGTTCTTC
TRBV5-1	TRBJ1-5	NA	NA	CASSLQGNQPQHF	TGCGCCAGCAGCTTACAGGGCAATCAGCCCCAGCATTTT
TRBV7-9	TRBJ2-7	NA	NA	CASSLGGRQVSYEQYF	TGTGCCAGCAGCTTAGGGGGGCGACAGGTATCCTACGAGCAGTACTTC
TRBV7-2	TRBJ2-5	NA	NA	CASSLERVGETQYF	TGTGCCAGCAGCTTAGAGCGGGTGGGTGAGACCCAGTACTTC
TRBV5-1	TRBJ2-5	NA	NA	CASSLVLSADRGKETQYF	TGCGCCAGCAGCTTGGTGTTAAGCGCCGACAGAGGAAAAGAGACCCAGTACTTC
TRBV5-4	TRBJ2-3	NA	TRBD1	CASSLGTGMDTQYF	TGTGCCAGCAGCTTGGGGACAGGGATGGATACGCAGTATTTT
TRBV27	TRBJ1-5	NA	TRBD1	CASRGTGNQKPQHF	TGTGCCAGCAGGGGGACAGGGAATCAGAAGCCCCAGCATTTT
TRBV4-2	TRBJ2-2	NA	TRBD2	CASSQERGGSDTGELFF	TGTGCCAGCAGCCAAGAGCGGGGGGGCTCTGACACCGGGGAGCTGTTTTTT
TRBV10-3	TRBJ2-7	NA	NA	CAISARDAFYEQYF	TGTGCCATCAGTGCCCGGGACGCATTCTACGAGCAGTACTTC
TRBV11-2	TRBJ2-1	NA	TRBD2	CASSWGLAGGNEQFF	TGTGCCAGCAGCTGGGGATTAGCGGGGGGGAATGAGCAGTTCTTC
TRBV29-1	TRBJ1-4	NA	NA	CSVVLGGSEKLFF	TGCAGCGTTGTTTTGGGGGGTAGTGAAAAACTGTTTTTT
TRBV7-2	TRBJ2-3	NA	NA	CASSLMGGGDTQYF	TGTGCCAGCAGCTTAATGGGCGGAGGAGATACGCAGTATTTT
TRBV23-1	TRBJ1-2	NA	TRBD1	CASGVSGGVNYGYTF	TGCGCCAGCGGCGTTTCAGGGGGCGTGAACTATGGCTACACCTTC
TRBV28	TRBJ2-7	NA	NA	CASAPDPLRSYEQYF	TGTGCCAGCGCCCCAGACCCTCTCCGGTCCTACGAGCAGTACTTC
TRBV19	TRBJ1-6	NA	NA	CASSMLVSGLALHF	TGTGCCAGTAGTATGTTGGTCTCAGGATTAGCCCTCCACTTT
TRBV3-1/TRBV3-2	TRBJ2-7	NA	TRBD1	CASSPDRVTYEQYF	TGTGCCAGCAGCCCGGACAGGGTTACGTACGAGCAGTACTTC
TRBV2	TRBJ1-2	NA	NA	CASTRVGDGYTF	TGTGCCAGCACCAGGGTAGGGGATGGCTACACCTTC
TRBV2	TRBJ1-5	NA	NA	CASSEEGGEEQPQHF	TGTGCCAGCAGTGAAGAGGGAGGGGAGGAACAGCCCCAGCATTTT
TRBV11-2	TRBJ2-2	NA	NA	CASSLDHTGELFF	TGTGCCAGCAGCTTAGACCACACCGGGGAGCTGTTTTTT
TRBV24-1	TRBJ2-4	NA	NA	CATSDTTFQGREDIQYF	TGTGCCACCAGTGATACGACCTTCCAGGGGAGAGAAGACATTCAGTACTTC
TRBV7-2	TRBJ1-2	NA	NA	CASSLTRTGNYGYTF	TGTGCCAGCAGCTTAACCCGAACAGGGAACTATGGCTACACCTTC
TRBV11-1	TRBJ2-1	NA	TRBD2	CASSFFSGAYNEQFF	TGTGCCAGCAGCTTCTTCAGCGGGGCCTACAATGAGCAGTTCTTC
TRBV6-1	TRBJ2-5	NA	TRBD1	CASSEEDRVGETQYF	TGTGCCAGCAGTGAGGAGGACAGGGTCGGAGAGACCCAGTACTTC